A selection of T cell receptor beta chains follows, all from one sample in a study of early T cells in non-severe SARS-CoV-2 infection. TCRdb re-derived calls from the 5' RACE reads in MiXCR, one entry per CDR3 protein. The sample lists fewer than 120,000 distinct CDR3 sequences; roughly 13% were seen once. Sequencing was performed on whole blood, taken at baseline. These TCRs come from an adult who was a healthcare worker with PCR-confirmed SARS-CoV-2 infection or an uninfected control (not recorded which). CDR3s include the opening cysteine and the closing phenylalanine or tryptophan. A D gene is named only where the DNA matches it firmly. A row's size may be missing; if present it is once, few, many or a size class.

j_call clone_size v_call d_call cdr3_aa cdr3_nt
TRBJ1-1 few TRBV11-2 . CASSLDQRLGTEAFF TGTGCCAGCAGCTTAGATCAAAGGTTGGGGACTGAAGCTTTCTTT
TRBJ1-1 few TRBV3-1 . CASSQAFMGWEAFF TGTGCCAGCAGCCAAGCCTTTATGGGCTGGGAAGCTTTCTTT
TRBJ2-2 . TRBV5-1 TRBD1 CASSLLGQGANTGELFF TGCGCCAGCAGCTTGTTGGGACAGGGAGCGAACACCGGGGAGCTGTTTTTT
TRBJ1-6 few TRBV12-3/TRBV12-4 TRBD1 CASGHRGSPLHF TGTGCCAGCGGACACAGGGGATCACCCCTCCACTTT
TRBJ2-1 many TRBV10-3 . CAISGRTDRVGNNEQFF TGTGCCATCAGTGGGCGGACGGACAGAGTCGGGAACAATGAGCAGTTCTTC
TRBJ2-3 few TRBV29-1 . CSTNVAGTDTQYF TGCAGCACCAACGTTGCAGGCACAGATACGCAGTATTTT
TRBJ2-3 . TRBV2 TRBD1 CASSTGVGDTQYF TGTGCCAGCAGTACAGGGGTCGGGGATACGCAGTATTTT
TRBJ1-2 . TRBV14 . CASSRTTGGYTF TGTGCCAGCAGCCGGACGACTGGGGGCTACACCTTC
TRBJ2-2 . TRBV7-8 TRBD1 CASSLPSEGADTGELFF TGTGCCAGCAGCCTACCCTCCGAGGGGGCCGACACCGGGGAGCTGTTTTTT
TRBJ2-3 few TRBV30 . CAWSVSFQTDTQYF TGTGCCTGGAGTGTCTCTTTCCAAACAGATACGCAGTATTTT
TRBJ2-1 few TRBV7-6 TRBD1 CASSVMTGDYNEQFF TGTGCCAGCAGCGTAATGACAGGGGATTACAATGAGCAGTTCTTC
TRBJ2-6 few TRBV12-3/TRBV12-4 . CASSPEQGIPGANVLTF TGTGCCAGCAGCCCCGAACAGGGAATCCCTGGGGCCAACGTCCTGACTTTC
TRBJ2-2 . TRBV5-1 TRBD2 CASSQPGTSAAGELFF TGCGCCAGCAGCCAGCCCGGGACTAGCGCAGCCGGGGAGCTGTTTTTT
TRBJ2-3 many TRBV10-3 TRBD2 CAISPGTSGSTDTQYF TGTGCCATCAGCCCAGGCACTAGCGGTAGCACAGATACGCAGTATTTT
TRBJ2-7 few TRBV2 . CASTFGTVYEQYF TGTGCCAGCACTTTCGGGACCGTCTACGAGCAGTACTTC
TRBJ2-7 . TRBV2 . CASTEGLTISYEQYF TGTGCCAGCACTGAGGGACTGACCATCTCCTACGAGCAGTACTTC
TRBJ2-2 few TRBV20-1 TRBD2 CSARDWAGGQAGELFF TGCAGTGCTAGAGATTGGGCGGGAGGTCAGGCCGGGGAGCTGTTTTTT
TRBJ2-7 few TRBV28 TRBD2 CASSSRTSGSRKQYF TGTGCCAGCAGTTCCCGGACTAGCGGGAGTAGGAAGCAGTACTTC
TRBJ2-1 few TRBV6-4 TRBD1 CASSFDRGRSNEQFF TGTGCCAGCAGTTTCGACAGGGGCCGAAGCAATGAGCAGTTCTTC
TRBJ2-7 few TRBV28 . CASSLYSGPETLQYF TGTGCCAGCAGTTTATATAGCGGTCCGGAGACTCTACAGTACTTC
TRBJ2-1 . TRBV11-2 . CASSLLTSSYNEQFF TGTGCCAGCAGCTTATTAACTAGTTCCTACAATGAGCAGTTCTTC
TRBJ1-1 few TRBV9 . CASSVAPENTEAFF TGTGCCAGCAGCGTAGCTCCTGAGAACACTGAAGCTTTCTTT
TRBJ2-3 . TRBV20-1 TRBD1 CSARVQGASDTQYF TGCAGTGCTAGAGTTCAGGGGGCTTCAGATACGCAGTATTTT
TRBJ2-1 few TRBV7-2 . CASSLITQEQFF TGTGCCAGCAGCTTAATTACTCAAGAGCAGTTCTTC
TRBJ2-3 few TRBV4-2 TRBD2 CASSQKDGEGLWTDTQYF TGTGCCAGCAGCCAGAAAGACGGGGAGGGGTTGTGGACAGATACGCAGTATTTT
TRBJ1-2 many TRBV7-3 TRBD1 CASSQGAGGYTF TGTGCCAGCAGCCAGGGGGCGGGTGGCTACACCTTC
TRBJ2-2 few TRBV6-5 . CASSYSTGERTGELFF TGTGCCAGCAGTTACTCGACGGGAGAACGGACCGGGGAGCTGTTTTTT
TRBJ2-3 . TRBV18 . CASSQSWTERHSTDTQYF TGTGCCAGCTCCCAATCTTGGACGGAGAGACATAGCACAGATACGCAGTATTTT
TRBJ1-1 few TRBV7-9 TRBD1 CASSPQGGRGPNTEAFF TGTGCCAGCAGCCCCCAGGGGGGCAGGGGCCCGAACACTGAAGCTTTCTTT
TRBJ2-1 few TRBV7-8 . CASSLMGHNEQFF TGTGCCAGCAGCTTAATGGGACACAATGAGCAGTTCTTC
TRBJ1-1 . TRBV6-6 . CASSKMNTEAFF TGTGCCAGCTCTAAGATGAACACTGAAGCTTTCTTT
TRBJ2-5 few TRBV7-2 . CASSLQPAEETQYF TGTGCCAGCAGCTTACAGCCCGCCGAAGAGACCCAGTACTTC
TRBJ2-1 . TRBV4-2 . CASSRSRVTYNEQFF TGTGCCAGCAGCCGCTCCCGGGTAACCTACAATGAGCAGTTCTTC
TRBJ2-7 . TRBV28 TRBD1 CASARQGYEQYF TGTGCCAGCGCTCGACAGGGCTACGAGCAGTACTTC
TRBJ1-1 many TRBV15 TRBD1 CATSSLPGQAEEAFF TGTGCCACCAGCAGTTTACCTGGACAGGCTGAAGAAGCTTTCTTT
TRBJ2-7 few TRBV5-4 TRBD2 CASSPGLAGANEQYF TGTGCCAGCAGCCCAGGACTAGCGGGAGCCAACGAGCAGTACTTC
TRBJ1-5 few TRBV20-1 TRBD1 CSARADRGGNQPQHF TGCAGTGCTAGAGCGGACAGGGGCGGCAATCAGCCCCAGCATTTT
TRBJ1-2 . TRBV6-6 . CASSYLSSYGYTF TGTGCCAGCAGTTATCTTAGCTCCTATGGCTACACCTTC
TRBJ1-4 many TRBV11-2 TRBD1 CASSRTGPEKLFF TGTGCCAGCAGCAGGACAGGGCCGGAAAAACTGTTTTTT
TRBJ1-4 . TRBV18 . CASSPRGNINEKLFF TGTGCCAGCTCACCAAGGGGGAACATTAATGAAAAACTGTTTTTT
TRBJ2-1 . TRBV5-1 TRBD2 CASSLTSGGSYNEQFF TGCGCCAGCAGCTTGACTAGCGGGGGGTCCTACAATGAGCAGTTCTTC
TRBJ2-3 . TRBV19 . CASTSRDTQYF TGTGCCAGTACCTCTAGGGATACGCAGTATTTT
TRBJ1-1 . TRBV10-3 . CAIALSANTEAFF TGTGCCATCGCTCTTAGCGCGAACACTGAAGCTTTCTTT
TRBJ1-4 . TRBV6-5 . CASSYSRVTNEKLFF TGTGCCAGCAGTTACAGTCGGGTTACTAATGAAAAACTGTTTTTT
TRBJ1-2 few TRBV19 . CASSTPDLYRDAGYTF TGTGCCAGTAGTACCCCAGACCTATATCGCGATGCGGGCTACACCTTC
TRBJ1-1 . TRBV7-2 . CASSLFGATEAFF TGTGCCAGCAGCTTATTCGGGGCCACTGAAGCTTTCTTT
TRBJ2-2 . TRBV7-9 . CASSFDRLANTGELFF TGTGCCAGCAGCTTCGACAGGTTGGCGAACACCGGGGAGCTGTTTTTT
TRBJ2-3 . TRBV29-1 TRBD1 CSGGQGSDTQYF TGCAGCGGGGGACAGGGATCAGATACGCAGTATTTT
TRBJ1-6 many TRBV7-2 . CASSLESSYNSPLHF TGTGCCAGCAGCTTAGAAAGCTCCTATAATTCACCCCTCCACTTT
TRBJ1-1 . TRBV28 . CASSSPWGGTEAFF TGTGCCAGCAGTTCTCCATGGGGAGGCACTGAAGCTTTCTTT
TRBJ2-3 . TRBV7-2 TRBD2 CASSFSGLARTDTQYF TGTGCCAGCAGCTTCAGTGGACTAGCCCGCACAGATACGCAGTATTTT
TRBJ1-5 . TRBV6-5 TRBD1 CASRPDRVSNQPQHF TGTGCCAGCAGACCTGACAGGGTTAGCAATCAGCCCCAGCATTTT